These 27 T cell receptor beta chains share one sample of origin, sequenced in a study of blood T cell repertoires in COVID-19. Here immunoSEQ multiplex PCR was the method, and the copy in TCRdb shows in-frame clones only, minus some. In the table there are over 110,000 clones, roughly 84% of which are singletons. Sequenced input: PBMCs or T cells enriched from blood (not recorded which). The receptors shown here come from a man in his forties or fifties in a cohort exposed to, infected with or recovered from COVID-19 (not recorded which).

The chain recombines TRBV6-5 with TRBJ1-1, with no clear D. Deletions cut 5 bases from V and 0 bases from J, with 13 bases between. Germline assignment: CDR1 MNHEY and CDR2 SVGAGI. This CDR3 has 15 amino acids. The CDR3 is CASSPVLQLNTEAFF. DNA for the CDR3: TGTGCCAGCAGTCCGGTCCTACAGTTGAACACTGAAGCTTTCTTT.

The chain carries TRBV20-1 and TRBJ1-1; D gene ambiguous. V lost 3 bases, J lost 0 bases, and 8 bases lay in between. The CDR3 is 13 residues long. Germline V lookup: CDR1 DFQATT, CDR2 SNEGSKA (reference sequence). The CDR3 protein is CSASEQMNTEAFF. The CDR3 nucleotides read TGCAGTGCTAGTGAGCAGATGAACACTGAAGCTTTCTTT.

The J gene is TRBJ2-1, the V gene TRBV18; TRBD2 matches 9 bases. The CDR3 has 16 residues. Germline V gives CDR1 KGHSH, CDR2 LQKENI. The junction had 15 bases not matched to a gene; V was cut back by 5 bases and J by 10 bases. CDR3 nucleotides: TGTGCCAGCTCAACTTCCGGGACTAGCTATCAAGAAGAGCAGTTCTTC. Protein sequence: CASSTSGTSYQEEQFF. The whole variable domain, remainder taken from reference TRBV18 and TRBJ2-1, is NAGVMQNPRHLVRRRGQEARLRCSPMKGHSHVYWYRQLPEEGLKFMVYLQKENIIDESGMPKERFSAEFPKEGPSILRIQQVVRGDSAAYFCASSTSGTSYQEEQFFGPGTRLTVL.

The genes are TRBV4-3 and TRBJ2-2; D may be TRBD1 (6 bases). Germline V CDR1 and CDR2: LGHNA, YSLEER. The CDR3 extends over 17 amino acids. The germline V and J ends were trimmed by 2 bases and 0 bases, with 13 bases remaining between them. The CDR3 bases are TGCGCCAGCAGCCAATCTACCAGGGGCCCGAACACCGGGGAGCTGTTTTTT. It translates to CASSQSTRGPNTGELFF.

The V and J genes are TRBV7-8 and TRBJ1-3; D is ambiguous. This CDR3 region has 16 residues. Germline V gene sequence: CDR1 SGHVS, CDR2 FQNEAQ. V lost 2 bases and J lost 0, with 11 bases in between. In DNA, the CDR3 is TGTGCCAGCAGCTTATCAGGTCACGACTCTGGAAACACCATATATTTT. Protein product: CASSLSGHDSGNTIYF.

The chain carries TRBV6-2 or TRBV6-3 and TRBJ2-5; the match to TRBD1 covers 10 bases. V gave up 6 bases and J gave up 5 bases; unmatched junction bases: 15. This CDR3 comprises 17 residues. Germline-derived CDR1 and CDR2 are MNHEY and SVGEGT. The CDR3 is CASRPRDRGLWAETQYF. CDR3 in DNA: TGTGCCAGCAGACCTCGGGACAGGGGTCTCTGGGCGGAGACCCAGTACTTC.

This clone was seen once. V gene TRBV2 combines with J gene TRBJ2-7; 13 nucleotides line up with TRBD2. Germline V gene sequence: CDR1 SNHLY, CDR2 FYNNEI. The CDR3 has 16 amino acids. Losses at the gene ends were 6 bases for V and 2 bases for J; bases not matched to a gene: 7. CDR3 region: CASSEGLAGNAYEQYF. The CDR3 DNA reads as TGTGCCAGCAGCGAGGGACTAGCGGGGAATGCCTACGAGCAGTACTTC.

This chain joins TRBV27 and TRBJ2-5; D remains ambiguous. Trimming left V 3 bases short and J 1 base short, with 9 bases between. The germline V gene has CDR1 MNHEY and CDR2 SMNVEV (reference sequence). This CDR3 is 14 amino acids long. The DNA of the CDR3 is TGTGCCAGCAGTTTTACCAGGTTCCAAGAGACCCAGTACTTC. It yields the protein CASSFTRFQETQYF.

This rearrangement joins TRBV5-1 to TRBJ2-1, with TRBD1 matching 9 bases. CDR1 is SGHRS, CDR2 YFSETQ, per germline. Trimming at V came to 4 bases and at J to 10 bases, leaving 9 bases not matched to a gene. This CDR3 has 14 residues. The CDR3 nucleotides read TGCGCCAGCAGCCGGGACAGGGCCAGGGAGGAGCAGTTCTTC. Translated, it gives CASSRDRAREEQFF.

The J gene is TRBJ1-2, the V gene TRBV30; 7 bases map to TRBD1. Germline-derived CDR1 and CDR2 are GTSNPN and SVGIG (reference sequence). This CDR3 comprises 13 residues. The J segment lost 2 bases and the V segment lost 7 bases, leaving 7 bases of the junction unmatched. The CDR3, as DNA: TGTGCCTCCGCGGGACAGCTGAACTATGGCTACACCTTC. The encoded protein is CASAGQLNYGYTF.

This chain links TRBV27 with TRBJ2-7; D ambiguous. CDR1 is MNHEY and CDR2 is SMNVEV in the germline V gene (reference sequence). The V and J ends lost 3 bases and 0 bases respectively, with 12 bases between them. This CDR3 spans 15 amino acids. The CDR3 reads CASSFETPSSYEQYF. The CDR3 region has the DNA TGTGCCAGCAGTTTTGAGACACCAAGCTCCTACGAGCAGTACTTC.

The chain couples TRBV25-1 to TRBJ1-3; 9 nucleotides agree with TRBD1. V shed 7 bases, J shed 4 bases, and the junction held 8 bases outside the gene matches. The CDR3 loop spans 15 amino acids. The germline gives CDR1 MGHDK, CDR2 SYGVNS. CDR3 DNA sequence: TGTGCCAGCATGGACAGGGGCATCGACGGAAACACCATATATTTT. This encodes CASMDRGIDGNTIYF.

The chain uses TRBV19 and TRBJ1-5; the match to TRBD1 covers 7 bases. From germline, CDR1 is LNHDA and CDR2 SQIVND (reference sequence). CDR3 length: 15 amino acids. The V and J ends lost 5 bases and 0 bases, in that order; junction bases with no gene match: 4. CDR3 sequence reads: CASSGQAVSNQPQHF. The CDR3 DNA reads as TGTGCCAGTAGTGGACAGGCAGTTAGCAATCAGCCCCAGCATTTT.

The J gene is TRBJ2-2, the V gene TRBV6-5, with a possible D match to TRBD2 (5 bases). The germline V and J ends were trimmed by 4 bases and 4 bases, with 16 bases remaining between them. The CDR3 is 16 residues long. Germline loops: CDR1 MNHEY, CDR2 SVGAGI. The CDR3 region is CASSSPGNRGTGELFF. The CDR3 DNA reads as TGTGCCAGCAGTTCCCCCGGCAACCGGGGCACCGGGGAGCTGTTTTTT.

This clone has more than one count but fewer than ten. The gene calls are TRBV12-5 and TRBJ1-1; D perhaps matches TRBD1 (5 bases). Between the trimmed V and J ends, which lost 7 bases and 5 bases, there was a span of 14 bases. There are 13 residues in the CDR3. Per the germline V gene, CDR1 is LGHNT and CDR2 is FRNRAP. CDR3 coding DNA: TGTGCTAGTGACCCCGGGGGGGGGACTGAAGCTTTCTTT. This codes for CASDPGGGTEAFF.

The CDR3 is CASSQVVNSPNTGELFF. The CDR3 nucleotides are TGTGCCAGCAGCCAAGTAGTGAACAGTCCTAACACCGGGGAGCTGTTTTTT. The chain employs TRBV3-1 (or the pseudogene TRBV3-2) and TRBJ2-2; D gene uncertain. V was clipped by 1 base and J by 2 bases, with 14 bases between them. This CDR3 is built from 17 residues. Germline V lookup: CDR1 LGHDT, CDR2 YNNKEL (reference sequence).

Relative to its sample, this clone is medium-sized. The chain is built from TRBV5-5 and TRBJ1-1, with TRBD1 matching 7 bases. After removal of 4 bases from V and 1 base from J, the junction contained 7 bases not matched to a gene. Germline V gives CDR1 SGHKS, CDR2 YYEKEE (reference sequence). This CDR3 contains 15 residues. The CDR3, as DNA: TGTGCCAGCAGCGAAATGACAGGGTGGAACACTGAAGCTTTCTTT. It is translated as CASSEMTGWNTEAFF.

The J gene is TRBJ2-1, the V gene TRBV5-5, with D possibly TRBD2 on 6 matching bases. V lost 1 base, J lost 7 bases, and 6 bases lay in between. Looked up from germline, CDR1 is SGHKS and CDR2 is YYEKEE (reference sequence). This CDR3 has 12 amino acids. The chain's CDR3 is CASSLSGNEQFF. CDR3 nucleotide sequence: TGTGCCAGCAGCTTGAGCGGGAATGAGCAGTTCTTC.

The chain carries TRBV13 and TRBJ1-1, with 7 bases matching TRBD1. V was pared by 4 bases and J by 1 base, with 3 bases of the junction left unmatched. Germline V CDR1 and CDR2: PRHDT, FYEKMQ (reference sequence). The CDR3 spans 14 residues. The CDR3 coding sequence is TGTGCCAGCAGCTACGACAGGGAGAACACTGAAGCTTTCTTT. Protein product: CASSYDRENTEAFF.

The V and J genes are TRBV9 and TRBJ2-1; 9 bases are a match to TRBD2. From germline, CDR1 is SGDLS and CDR2 YYNGEE. The CDR3 covers 15 residues. Trimming took 4 bases from V and 2 from J; bases not matched to a gene: 4. As DNA, the CDR3 is TGTGCCAGCAGCTCCCGCGGGGGGGCCTACAATGAGCAGTTCTTC. As protein: CASSSRGGAYNEQFF.

This sequence joins TRBV30 and TRBJ2-7; 8 bases fit TRBD2. V lost 5 bases and J lost 2; bases outside the gene matches: 2. Germline CDR1 is GTSNPN and CDR2 is SVGIG (reference sequence). This CDR3 is built from 12 residues. CDR3 protein: CAWAGGAYEQYF. The CDR3 DNA reads TGTGCCTGGGCCGGGGGGGCCTACGAGCAGTACTTC.

The CDR3 DNA follows: TGCAGTGCTAGTCTCGGGAGCGGCACCGGGGAGCTGTTTTTT. Translating it yields CSASLGSGTGELFF. This sequence joins TRBV20-1 and TRBJ2-2; a possible D gene is TRBD2 (6 bases). The V and J ends lost 3 bases and 4 bases respectively, with 12 bases between them. The germline gives CDR1 DFQATT, CDR2 SNEGSKA (reference sequence). This CDR3 contains 14 residues.

This chain connects TRBV13 to TRBJ2-3, with 11 nucleotides matching TRBD2. The CDR3 spans 17 residues. The trim removed 5 bases at V and 2 bases at J, leaving 9 bases unmatched. Germline V CDR1 and CDR2: PRHDT, FYEKMQ (reference sequence). CDR3 in amino acids: CASSTGGSGRATDTQYF. The CDR3 bases are TGTGCCAGCAGCACCGGAGGTAGCGGGAGGGCCACAGATACGCAGTATTTT.

V and J are TRBV5-1 and TRBJ2-1; D call uncertain. The CDR3 consists of 16 residues. Germline V lookup: CDR1 SGHRS, CDR2 YFSETQ. Trimming removed 0 bases from V and 0 bases from J, with 10 bases in between. The DNA for the CDR3 is TGCGCCAGCAGCTTGGAGTTCTCTAGCTCCTACAATGAGCAGTTCTTC. It translates to CASSLEFSSSYNEQFF.

This sequence joins TRBV5-4 and TRBJ2-3; D is ambiguous. In germline, CDR1 is SGHNT, CDR2 YYREEE (reference sequence). The CDR3 extends over 13 amino acids. Trimming shortened V by 0 bases and J by 4 bases, and 6 bases separated the two germline ends. CDR3 DNA sequence: TGTGCCAGCAGCTTGGACAGCCCAGATACGCAGTATTTT. It translates to CASSLDSPDTQYF.

The V and J genes are TRBV7-8 and TRBJ1-2; D is uncertain. The CDR3 covers 17 residues. V was pared by 1 base and J by 7 bases, with 22 bases between. Germline V gene lookup returns CDR1 SGHVS and CDR2 FQNEAQ. CDR3 nucleotides: TGTGCCAGCAGCTTAGAACAAAGCGAGGGAGGGAATCTTGGCTACACCTTC. Protein: CASSLEQSEGGNLGYTF.

This clone was seen a few times. The rearrangement joins TRBV18 to TRBJ1-3, with TRBD1 matching 8 bases. Per the germline V gene, CDR1 is KGHSH and CDR2 is LQKENI. CDR3 size: 15 residues. The V and J ends lost 8 bases and 0 bases, in that order; junction bases with no gene match: 6. This chain's CDR3 is CASADRDSSGNTIYF. DNA of the CDR3: TGTGCCAGCGCGGACAGGGATAGCTCTGGAAACACCATATATTTT.